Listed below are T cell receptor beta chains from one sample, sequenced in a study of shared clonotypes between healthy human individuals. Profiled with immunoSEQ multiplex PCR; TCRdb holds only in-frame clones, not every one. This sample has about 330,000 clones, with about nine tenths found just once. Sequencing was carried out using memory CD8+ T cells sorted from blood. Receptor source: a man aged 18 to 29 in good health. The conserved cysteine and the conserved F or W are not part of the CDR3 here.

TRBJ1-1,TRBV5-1,ASSLEWESTEAF
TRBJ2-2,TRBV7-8,ASSFGTGNTGELF
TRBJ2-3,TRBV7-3,ASSIGTGGSDTQY
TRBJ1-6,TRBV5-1,ASSQGEVGSPLH
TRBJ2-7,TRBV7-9,ASSTTSGSLAYEQY
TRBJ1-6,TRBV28,ATLRGSSYNSPLH
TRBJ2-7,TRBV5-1,ASSLYPGLAGLSYEQY
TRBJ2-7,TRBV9,ASSVAGRGLDEQY
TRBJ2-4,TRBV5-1,ASSLVGPLRNIQY
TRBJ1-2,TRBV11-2,ASRQRESLLYGYT
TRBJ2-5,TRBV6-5,ASSYSNLGETQY
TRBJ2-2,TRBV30,AWRKLGGGELF